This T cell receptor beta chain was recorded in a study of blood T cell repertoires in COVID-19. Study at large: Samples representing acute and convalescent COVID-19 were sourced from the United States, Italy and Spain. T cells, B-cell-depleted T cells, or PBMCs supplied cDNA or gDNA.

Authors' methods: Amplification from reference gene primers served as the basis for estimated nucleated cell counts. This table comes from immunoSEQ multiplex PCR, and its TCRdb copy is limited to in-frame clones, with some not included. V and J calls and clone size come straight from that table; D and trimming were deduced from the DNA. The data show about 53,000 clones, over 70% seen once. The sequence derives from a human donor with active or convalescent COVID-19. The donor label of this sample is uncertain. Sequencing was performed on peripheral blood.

Here the CDR3 DNA reads TGTGCCAGCAGCCGCGGACAGAACTATGGCTACACCTTC. Its protein product is CASSRGQNYGYTF. The chain carries TRBV14 and TRBJ1-2, with a possible D match to TRBD1 (6 bases). This CDR3 has 13 amino acids. Trimming removed 4 bases at V and 2 bases at J, with 8 bases between. Germline V gene data show CDR1 as SGHDN and CDR2 as FVKESK.